The next 24 T cell receptor beta chains were all read from a single sample in a study of early T cells in non-severe SARS-CoV-2 infection. One entry per CDR3 protein, called by TCRdb with MiXCR from the 5' RACE reads. The table lists some 66,000 distinct CDR3 sequences, 9.1% of them singletons, with more than 2.5% in the top ten. Sequenced input: whole blood. The receptors shown here come from an adult who was a healthcare worker with PCR-confirmed SARS-CoV-2 infection or an uninfected control (not recorded which).

The rearrangement links TRBV18 to TRBJ2-3; D is unclear. V was cut by 0 bases and J by 1 base, with 2 bases left in between. This CDR3 has 13 amino acids. Germline assignment: CDR1 KGHSH and CDR2 LQKENI. CDR3 nucleotides: TGTGCCAGCTCACCACCGGGCACAGATACGCAGTATTTT. Its protein product is CASSPPGTDTQYF.

The gene calls are TRBV20-1 and TRBJ2-3; the match to TRBD2 covers 8 bases. The V segment lost 6 bases and the J segment 4 bases; nucleotides outside the gene matches: 18. Germline CDR1 is DFQATT and CDR2 is SNEGSKA (reference sequence). This CDR3 contains 17 residues. CDR3 DNA sequence: TGCAGTGCCCAGAGCGTTAGCGGGGAGGTGGGCTCAGATACGCAGTATTTT. This encodes CSAQSVSGEVGSDTQYF.

The V call is TRBV29-1, the J call TRBJ2-3; the D gene could be TRBD1 or TRBD2 (5 bases each). Trimming pared 0 bases from V and 2 bases from J, leaving 6 bases between. There are 13 residues in the CDR3. Germline V gene sequence: CDR1 SQVTM, CDR2 ANQGSEA. The CDR3 nucleotides are TGCAGCGTTGAAGACGGGACCACAGATACGCAGTATTTT. This gives the protein CSVEDGTTDTQYF.

In its sample, this clonotype was seen many times. The CDR3 DNA is TGCAGTGTTCTGGGCCCCTTTTCCTACGAGCAGTACTTC. This encodes CSVLGPFSYEQYF. V and J are TRBV20-1 and TRBJ2-7; D is unclear. The CDR3 is 13 residues long. V lost 7 bases to trimming and J lost 1 base, with 14 bases between them. Germline V CDR1 and CDR2: DFQATT, SNEGSKA (reference sequence).

This clonotype has only a few counts. CDR3 coding DNA: TGTGCCAGCAGTCATGGGCAGGGCACAGATACGCAGTATTTT. It yields the protein CASSHGQGTDTQYF. J is TRBJ2-3 and V is TRBV7-3, with unresolved D. The CDR3 extends over 14 amino acids. Germline loops: CDR1 SGHTA, CDR2 FQGTGA. V was pared by 6 bases and J by 1 base, with 11 bases between.

This clonotype was picked up many times. The chain recombines TRBV20-1 with TRBJ2-1, with 11 bases that match TRBD2. The CDR3 is 15 residues long. V was pared by 5 bases and J by 4 bases, with 7 bases of the junction left unmatched. Per germline, CDR1 DFQATT and CDR2 SNEGSKA (reference sequence). The CDR3, as DNA: TGCAGTGCTCTCACCGGGACTAGCGGTTACAATGAGCAGTTCTTC. This sequence encodes CSALTGTSGYNEQFF.

The chain combines TRBV12-3 or TRBV12-4 with TRBJ2-7; 11 bases align to TRBD1. This CDR3 is built from 15 residues. J gave up 3 bases and V 5 bases, and 6 bases lay outside the gene matches. CDR3 bases: TGTGCCAGCAGTCGCGGACAGGGGGCGAACTACGAGCAGTACTTC. Protein sequence: CASSRGQGANYEQYF.

A few counts support this clonotype. The rearrangement links TRBV6-5 to TRBJ2-7, with TRBD1 matching 9 bases. V lost 0 bases and J lost 3; bases outside the gene matches: 3. Germline V gene data show CDR1 as MNHEY and CDR2 as SVGAGI. The CDR3 has 15 residues. CDR3 sequence reads: CASSYSGTGRYEQYF. The CDR3 nucleotides read TGTGCCAGCAGTTACTCTGGGACAGGGCGCTACGAGCAGTACTTC.

In this sample, this clonotype turned up a few times. The chain uses TRBV5-4 and TRBJ2-3, with D perhaps matching TRBD2 (6 bases). The CDR3 is 15 amino acids. From germline, CDR1 is SGHNT and CDR2 YYREEE (reference sequence). V was trimmed by 4 bases and J by 5 bases, leaving 17 bases between them. The CDR3, as DNA: TGTGCCAGCAGCCTTGTCGGGAGTCTTGTAGATACGCAGTATTTT. The encoded protein is CASSLVGSLVDTQYF.

This clonotype was counted between two and nine times. CDR3 nucleotides: TGTGCCAGCAGCGCACAGGGGATCTCCTACGAGCAGTACTTC. It translates to CASSAQGISYEQYF. This sequence joins TRBV9 and TRBJ2-7, with 7 bases aligning to TRBD1. The CDR3 totals 14 residues. Germline lookup yields CDR1 SGDLS and CDR2 YYNGEE. The V gene end was trimmed by 3 bases and the J gene end by 0 bases; junction bases not matched to a gene: 3.

This clonotype was counted between two and nine times. The gene calls are TRBV2 and TRBJ2-3; D is unclear. With 8 bases removed from V and 4 bases from J, the gap between germline ends came to 7 bases. The germline gives CDR1 SNHLY, CDR2 FYNNEI. The CDR3 covers 11 residues. The CDR3 bases are TGTGCCAGCTATGGGGCAGATACGCAGTATTTT. Residues: CASYGADTQYF.

The V call is TRBV29-1, the J call TRBJ1-3; D call uncertain. CDR1 and CDR2 from the germline V gene are SQVTM and ANQGSEA. Trimming took off 6 bases at V and 0 bases at J, with 9 bases between the two ends. The CDR3 runs to 13 residues. The CDR3 nucleotides read TGCAGCGTGCGGAGGAGCTCTGGAAACACCATATATTTT. This gives the protein CSVRRSSGNTIYF.

There are a few counts of this clonotype. The chain uses TRBV12-3 or TRBV12-4 and TRBJ1-5; possible D gene TRBD1, 6 bases. V was pared by 6 bases and J by 7 bases, with 10 bases between. The CDR3 totals 12 residues. The CDR3 DNA sequence: TGTGCCAGCAGCAGGGGTGGCCAGCCCCAGCATTTT. It translates to CASSRGGQPQHF.

J is TRBJ2-4 and V is TRBV5-1; tentatively, D is TRBD2 (5 bases). V gave up 2 bases and J gave up 6 bases, with 24 bases separating them. Germline lookup yields CDR1 SGHRS and CDR2 YFSETQ. The CDR3 has 18 residues. CDR3 sequence: CASSFGPLAGVGGNIQYF. Here the CDR3 DNA reads TGCGCCAGCAGCTTTGGCCCGCTTGCCGGGGTAGGTGGAAACATTCAGTACTTC.

This clonotype came up many times. The rearrangement uses TRBV18 and TRBJ2-1; 8 positions agree with TRBD1. The V segment lost 2 bases and the J segment 0 bases; nucleotides outside the gene matches: 6. Germline loops: CDR1 KGHSH, CDR2 LQKENI. This CDR3 contains 17 residues. The CDR3 region is CASSPRDRTSSYNEQFF. The CDR3 DNA is TGTGCCAGCTCACCAAGGGACAGGACGAGCTCCTACAATGAGCAGTTCTTC.

This clonotype has ten or more counts. This chain connects TRBV11-2 to TRBJ2-1; 10 bases fit TRBD2. The CDR3 is 15 residues long. CDR1 is SGHAT and CDR2 is FQNNGV in the germline V gene. V dropped 1 base and J dropped 7; count of bases not matched to a gene: 4. CDR3 amino acids: CASSLGSGRRNEQFF. Written as DNA, the CDR3 is TGTGCCAGCAGCTTAGGTAGCGGGAGGAGAAATGAGCAGTTCTTC. Complete variable domain (other parts from reference TRBV11-2 and TRBJ2-1): EAGVAQSPRYKIIEKRQSVAFWCNPISGHATLYWYQQILGQGPKLLIQFQNNGVVDDSQLPKDRFSAERLKGVDSTLKIQPAKLEDSAVYLCASSLGSGRRNEQFFGPGTRLTVL.

This clonotype was seen repeatedly, ten times or more. The chain employs TRBV5-5 and TRBJ2-2; TRBD1 is a possible D gene (5 bases). In germline, CDR1 is SGHKS, CDR2 YYEKEE (reference sequence). This CDR3 contains 13 residues. Trimming left V 1 base short and J 4 bases short, with 5 bases between. CDR3 in DNA: TGTGCCAGCAGCTTGCAGGGCACCGGGGAGCTGTTTTTT. Residues: CASSLQGTGELFF.

This clonotype was picked up a small number of times. The V gene is TRBV20-1, the J gene TRBJ2-3, with no clear D. The CDR3 spans 12 residues. Between the trimmed V and J ends, which lost 0 bases and 8 bases, there was a span of 9 bases. Germline CDR1 is DFQATT and CDR2 is SNEGSKA (reference sequence). CDR3 sequence reads: CSARDPFSTQYF. The CDR3 nucleotides read TGCAGTGCTAGAGATCCATTCAGTACGCAGTATTTT.

The V call is TRBV7-6, the J call TRBJ1-5, with D possibly matching TRBD1 (6 bases). The CDR3 totals 13 residues. CDR1 and CDR2 from the germline V gene are SGHVS and FNYEAQ. V gave up 3 bases and J gave up 10 bases, with 13 bases separating them. CDR3 region: CASSLVQGGPQHF. CDR3 nucleotides: TGTGCCAGCAGCTTGGTACAGGGAGGACCCCAGCATTTT.

In this sample, this clonotype turned up a few times. The chain combines TRBV19 with TRBJ2-6; 11 positions agree with TRBD1. The CDR3 totals 17 residues. Per germline, CDR1 LNHDA and CDR2 SQIVND (reference sequence). Trimming cost V 6 bases and J 0 bases; bases outside gene matches: 4. The CDR3 spells CASRRTGGGSGANVLTF. The CDR3, as DNA: TGTGCCAGTAGAAGGACAGGGGGCGGCTCTGGGGCCAACGTCCTGACTTTC.

The sample holds many counts of this clonotype. The chain recombines TRBV7-9 with TRBJ2-5, with D perhaps TRBD2 (6 bases). V lost 5 bases and J lost 3, with 19 bases in between. Germline CDR1 reads SEHNR; CDR2 reads FQNEAQ (reference sequence). This CDR3 spans 16 amino acids. The chain's CDR3 is CASSPFTGGIKETQYF. The CDR3 bases are TGTGCCAGCAGCCCCTTTACCGGGGGAATAAAAGAGACCCAGTACTTC.

The sample holds many counts of this clonotype. The genes are TRBV2 and TRBJ2-7, with 8 bases lining up with TRBD1. Germline lookup yields CDR1 SNHLY and CDR2 FYNNEI. The ends lost 6 bases at V and 2 bases at J; junction bases unmatched: 6. The CDR3 loop spans 14 amino acids. CDR3 region: CASRKGQDAYEQYF. CDR3 nucleotides: TGTGCCAGCAGAAAGGGACAGGATGCCTACGAGCAGTACTTC.

This clonotype was seen many times. The chain combines TRBV3-1 with TRBJ1-2; perhaps TRBD1 as D (5 bases). This CDR3 has 12 amino acids. V was pared by 4 bases and J by 6 bases, with 9 bases between. Germline V gene data show CDR1 as LGHDT and CDR2 as YNNKEL (reference sequence). The chain's CDR3 is CASSRGTDGYTF. The CDR3 coding sequence is TGTGCCAGCAGCCGAGGGACGGATGGCTACACCTTC.

This clonotype has at least ten counts. V usage is TRBV25-1 and J usage is TRBJ1-3; possibly TRBD1 for D (5 bases). V lost 8 bases and J lost 2, with 13 bases in between. The CDR3 sequence is 14 residues long. Germline lookup yields CDR1 MGHDK and CDR2 SYGVNS. CDR3 amino acids: CASGIPGAGNTIYF. The CDR3 bases are TGTGCCAGCGGAATCCCGGGGGCTGGAAACACCATATATTTT.